Listed below are T cell receptor beta chains from one sample, sequenced in a study of cytomegalovirus exposure and HLA in healthy donors. Only in-frame clones appear in the TCRdb table, and some are missing; sequencing was by immunoSEQ multiplex PCR. The table shows some 160,000 clones, with over 70% occurring only once. Sequencing was carried out using PBMCs. Receptors originate from a woman in her thirties in good health and CMV-seronegative. CDR3s leave out the opening cysteine and the closing phenylalanine or tryptophan. The order of the fields is V gene, CDR3 protein.

TRBV7-2 | ASSSGTSGGRSYNEQF
TRBV5-4 | ASSPDSYNEQF
TRBV5-1 | ASSWGGRTGSSYEQY
TRBV7-9 | ASSLGGKGEQY
TRBV5-1 | ASSLGPPGQQETQY
TRBV5-4 | ASSPGQGVTNYGYT
TRBV5-4 | ASRLTGSGGYT
TRBV4-1 | ASSQPLDRGRGYT
TRBV13 | ASSEGQNYGYT
TRBV5-1 | ASSLVTSDTGELF
TRBV4-2 | ASSQGGGVKETQY
TRBV28 | ASRNAGQATIRRNQPQH
TRBV29-1 | SVLGGTDSSYEQY
TRBV28 | ASSPRGLSGAKNIQY
TRBV28 | ASGYIAGGSYEQY
TRBV30 | ACSGAYEQY